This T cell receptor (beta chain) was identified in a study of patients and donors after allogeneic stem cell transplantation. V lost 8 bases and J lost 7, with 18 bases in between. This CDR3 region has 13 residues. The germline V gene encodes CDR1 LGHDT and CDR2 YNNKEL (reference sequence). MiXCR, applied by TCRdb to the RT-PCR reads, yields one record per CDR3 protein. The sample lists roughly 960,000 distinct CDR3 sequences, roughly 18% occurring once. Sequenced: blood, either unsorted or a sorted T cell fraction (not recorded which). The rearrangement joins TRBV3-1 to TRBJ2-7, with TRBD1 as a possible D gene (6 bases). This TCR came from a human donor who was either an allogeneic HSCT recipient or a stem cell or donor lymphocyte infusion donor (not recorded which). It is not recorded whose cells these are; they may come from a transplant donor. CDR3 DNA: TGTGCCAGCCGGGACACAGCCTTGGGGGAGCAGTACTTC. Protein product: CASRDTALGEQYF.